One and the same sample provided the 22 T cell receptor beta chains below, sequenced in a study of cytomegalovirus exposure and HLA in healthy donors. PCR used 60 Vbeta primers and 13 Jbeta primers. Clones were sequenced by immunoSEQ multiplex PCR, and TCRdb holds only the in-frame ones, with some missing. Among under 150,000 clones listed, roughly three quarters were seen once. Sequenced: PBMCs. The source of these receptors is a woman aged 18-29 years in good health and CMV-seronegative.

This CDR3 is CASAEYNNYGYTF. CDR3 nucleotides: TGTGCCAGCGCGGAGTATAATAACTATGGCTACACCTTC. The chain uses TRBV11-2 and TRBJ1-2; D uncertain. Trimming cost V 8 bases and J 1 base, with 11 bases left between them. The germline CDR1 and CDR2 sequences are SGHAT and FQNNGV. The CDR3 is made up of 13 amino acids. Complete variable domain (other parts from reference TRBV11-2 and TRBJ1-2): EAGVAQSPRYKIIEKRQSVAFWCNPISGHATLYWYQQILGQGPKLLIQFQNNGVVDDSQLPKDRFSAERLKGVDSTLKIQPAKLEDSAVYLCASAEYNNYGYTFGSGTRLTVV.

The CDR3 region is CAWSGGYRVATDNSPLHF. CDR3 DNA sequence: TGTGCCTGGAGTGGAGGGTACAGGGTGGCGACTGATAATTCACCCCTCCACTTT. The chain combines TRBV30 with TRBJ1-6, with a possible D match to TRBD1 (6 bases). The V end lost 1 base, the J end lost 5 bases, and 21 bases lay between the germline ends. The CDR3 runs to 18 residues. CDR1 is GTSNPN and CDR2 is SVGIG in the germline V gene (reference sequence).

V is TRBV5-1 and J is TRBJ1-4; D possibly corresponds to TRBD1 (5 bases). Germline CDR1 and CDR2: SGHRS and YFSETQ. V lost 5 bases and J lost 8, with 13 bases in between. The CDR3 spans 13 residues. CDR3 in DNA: TGCGCCAGCAGTCCGGGGGATATGGAAAAACTGTTTTTT. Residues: CASSPGDMEKLFF. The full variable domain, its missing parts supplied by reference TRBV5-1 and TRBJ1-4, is KAGVTQTPRYLIKTRGQQVTLSCSPISGHRSVSWYQQTPGQGLQFLFEYFSETQRNKGNFPGRFSGRQFSNSRSEMNVSTLELGDSALYLCASSPGDMEKLFFGSGTQLSVL.

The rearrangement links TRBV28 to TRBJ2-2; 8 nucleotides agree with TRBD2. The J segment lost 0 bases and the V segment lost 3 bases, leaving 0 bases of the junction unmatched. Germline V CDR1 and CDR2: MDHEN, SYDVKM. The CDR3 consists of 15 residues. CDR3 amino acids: CASSFGRANTGELFF. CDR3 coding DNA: TGTGCCAGCAGTTTCGGGAGGGCGAACACCGGGGAGCTGTTTTTT.

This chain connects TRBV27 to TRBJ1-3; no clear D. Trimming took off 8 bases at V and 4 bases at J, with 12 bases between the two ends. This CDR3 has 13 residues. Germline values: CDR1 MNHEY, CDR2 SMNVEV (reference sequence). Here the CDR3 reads CASRLLGGNTIYF. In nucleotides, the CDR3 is TGTGCCAGCCGACTCCTTGGCGGAAACACCATATATTTT.

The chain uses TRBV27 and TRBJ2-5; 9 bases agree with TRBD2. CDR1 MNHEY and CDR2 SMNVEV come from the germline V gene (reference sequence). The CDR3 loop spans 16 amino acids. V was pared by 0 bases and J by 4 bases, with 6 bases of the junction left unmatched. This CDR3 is CASSLSGGRAIETQYF. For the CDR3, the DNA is TGTGCCAGCAGTTTATCGGGCGGGAGGGCCATAGAGACCCAGTACTTC.

The CDR3 bases are TGTGCCAGCAGTTTAAGGACAAACTACGAGCAGTACTTC. Protein product: CASSLRTNYEQYF. The chain recombines TRBV27 with TRBJ2-7; D may be TRBD1 (5 bases). The length of the CDR3 is 13 residues. The V end lost 2 bases, the J end lost 3 bases, and 8 bases lay between the germline ends. In germline, CDR1 is MNHEY, CDR2 SMNVEV (reference sequence).

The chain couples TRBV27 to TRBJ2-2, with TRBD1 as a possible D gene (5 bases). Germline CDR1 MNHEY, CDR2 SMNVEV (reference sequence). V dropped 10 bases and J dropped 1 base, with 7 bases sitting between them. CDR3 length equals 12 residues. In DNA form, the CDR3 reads TGTGCCACCACAGGGAACACCGGGGAGCTGTTTTTT. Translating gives CATTGNTGELFF.

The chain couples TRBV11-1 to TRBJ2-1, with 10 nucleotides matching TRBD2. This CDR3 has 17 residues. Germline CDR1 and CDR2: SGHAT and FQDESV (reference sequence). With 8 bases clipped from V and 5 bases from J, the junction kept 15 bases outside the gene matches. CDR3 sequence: CASSPGGAGGEHNEQFF. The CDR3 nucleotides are TGTGCCAGCTCCCCTGGTGGAGCGGGGGGGGAGCACAATGAGCAGTTCTTC.

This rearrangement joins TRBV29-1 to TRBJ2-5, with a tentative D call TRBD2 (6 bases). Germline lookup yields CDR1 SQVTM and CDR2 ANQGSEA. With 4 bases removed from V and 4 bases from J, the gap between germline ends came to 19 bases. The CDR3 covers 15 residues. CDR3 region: CSVVNLGGTLETQYF. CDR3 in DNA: TGCAGCGTTGTGAATCTAGGAGGGACGCTAGAGACCCAGTACTTC.

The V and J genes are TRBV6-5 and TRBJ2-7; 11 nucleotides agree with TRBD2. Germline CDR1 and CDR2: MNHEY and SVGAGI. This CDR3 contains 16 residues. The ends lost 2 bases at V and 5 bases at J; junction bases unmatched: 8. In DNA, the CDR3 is TGTGCCAGCAGTTACGGGATGCCGGGACTAGCGGACGAGCAGTACTTC. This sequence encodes CASSYGMPGLADEQYF.

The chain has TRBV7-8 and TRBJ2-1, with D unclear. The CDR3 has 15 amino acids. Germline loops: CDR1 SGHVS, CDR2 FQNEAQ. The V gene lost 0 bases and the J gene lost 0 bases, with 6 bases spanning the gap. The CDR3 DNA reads TGTGCCAGCAGCTTAGCGGTACTCTCCTACAATGAGCAGTTCTTC. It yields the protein CASSLAVLSYNEQFF.

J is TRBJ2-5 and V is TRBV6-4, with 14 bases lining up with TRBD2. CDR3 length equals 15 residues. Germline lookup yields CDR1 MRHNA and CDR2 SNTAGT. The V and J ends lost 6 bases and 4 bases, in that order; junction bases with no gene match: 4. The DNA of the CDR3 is TGTGCCAGCAGCGCGACTAGCGGGAGGGGAGAGACCCAGTACTTC. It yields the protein CASSATSGRGETQYF.

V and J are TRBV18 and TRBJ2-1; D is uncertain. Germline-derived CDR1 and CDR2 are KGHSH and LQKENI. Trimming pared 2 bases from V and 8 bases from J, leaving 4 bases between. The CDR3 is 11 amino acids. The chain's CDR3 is CASSPDYEQFF. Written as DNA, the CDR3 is TGTGCCAGCTCACCAGACTATGAGCAGTTCTTC.

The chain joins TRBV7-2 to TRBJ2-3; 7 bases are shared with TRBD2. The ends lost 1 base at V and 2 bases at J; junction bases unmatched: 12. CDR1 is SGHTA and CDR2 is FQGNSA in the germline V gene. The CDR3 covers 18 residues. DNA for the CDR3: TGTGCCAGCAGCTTAGTGGGTCCTAGCGGTGGCTACACAGATACGCAGTATTTT. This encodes CASSLVGPSGGYTDTQYF.

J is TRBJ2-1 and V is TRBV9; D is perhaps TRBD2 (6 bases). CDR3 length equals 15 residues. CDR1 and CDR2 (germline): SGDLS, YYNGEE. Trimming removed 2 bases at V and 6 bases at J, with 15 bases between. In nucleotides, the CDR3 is TGTGCCAGCAGCGTTAGCGGTAATGCCGTCAATGAGCAGTTCTTC. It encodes CASSVSGNAVNEQFF.

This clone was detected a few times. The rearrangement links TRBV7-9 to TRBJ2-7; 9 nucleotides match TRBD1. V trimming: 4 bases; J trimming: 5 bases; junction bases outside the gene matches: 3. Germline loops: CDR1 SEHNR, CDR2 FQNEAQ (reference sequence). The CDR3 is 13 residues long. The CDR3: CASSSGTGNEQYF. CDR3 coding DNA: TGTGCCAGCAGCTCGGGGACAGGGAACGAGCAGTACTTC.

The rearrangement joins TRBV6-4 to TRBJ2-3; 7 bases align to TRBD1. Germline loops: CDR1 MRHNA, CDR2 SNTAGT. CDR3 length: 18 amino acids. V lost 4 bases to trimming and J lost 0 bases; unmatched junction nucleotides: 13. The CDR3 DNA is TGTGCCAGCAGTGCCTCTCCCCCGACAGGGTCTAGCACAGATACGCAGTATTTT. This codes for CASSASPPTGSSTDTQYF.

The DNA of the CDR3 is TGCAGCGTTGCCTTTACTAGCGGGAGTAACATTCAGTACTTC. Its translation is CSVAFTSGSNIQYF. This chain uses TRBV29-1 with TRBJ2-4; 11 bases are a match to TRBD2. This CDR3 contains 14 residues. Germline lookup yields CDR1 SQVTM and CDR2 ANQGSEA. Unmatched junction bases numbered 6, after V lost 4 bases and J lost 7 bases. Together with reference TRBV29-1 and TRBJ2-4, the CDR3 gives the full variable domain: SAVISQKPSRDICQRGTSLTIQCQVDSQVTMMFWYRQQPGQSLTLIATANQGSEATYESGFVIDKFPISRPNLTFSTLTVSNMSPEDSSIYLCSVAFTSGSNIQYFGAGTRLSVL.

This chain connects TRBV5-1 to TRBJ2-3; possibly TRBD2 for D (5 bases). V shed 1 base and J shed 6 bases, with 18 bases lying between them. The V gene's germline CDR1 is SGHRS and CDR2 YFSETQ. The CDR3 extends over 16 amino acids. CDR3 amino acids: CASSLTSGSDADTQYF. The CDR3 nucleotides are TGCGCCAGCAGCTTGACCAGCGGAAGCGACGCGGATACGCAGTATTTT.

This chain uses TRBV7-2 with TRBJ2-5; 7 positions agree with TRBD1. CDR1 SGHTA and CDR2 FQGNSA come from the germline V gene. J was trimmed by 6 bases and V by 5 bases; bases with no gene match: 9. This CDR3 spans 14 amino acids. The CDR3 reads CASSVTPGQQTQYF. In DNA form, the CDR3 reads TGTGCCAGCAGCGTGACCCCGGGACAGCAGACCCAGTACTTC.

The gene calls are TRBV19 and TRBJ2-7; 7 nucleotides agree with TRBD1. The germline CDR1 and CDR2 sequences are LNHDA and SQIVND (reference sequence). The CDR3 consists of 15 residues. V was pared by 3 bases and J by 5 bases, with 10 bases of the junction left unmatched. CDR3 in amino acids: CASSMGPSTGNEQYF. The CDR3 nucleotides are TGTGCCAGTAGTATGGGGCCCTCGACAGGGAACGAGCAGTACTTC.